Shown below are 8 T cell receptor beta chains from a single sample sequenced in a study of human T cells and chemical hapten exposure. TCRdb passed the RACE reads through MiXCR, listing each CDR3 protein once. This table has some 170,000 distinct CDR3 sequences, around a quarter appearing once. Time point meaning: patch test 3, about 24 weeks after DPC sensitization. Treatment described: therapeutic diphenylcyclopropenone sensitization with weekly scalp DPC. The starting material was whole blood, obtained in connection with sensitization to the hapten diphenylcyclopropenone (DPC). The receptors were sampled from a woman aged 18 to 35 with alopecia areata. Some clones in this sample may be carry-over from other donors' samples.

The chain is built from TRBV27 and TRBJ1-1; unclear D gene. Germline values: CDR1 MNHEY, CDR2 SMNVEV (reference sequence). V gave up 0 bases and J gave up 6 bases, with 8 bases separating them. CDR3 length equals 13 residues. CDR3 region: CASSLSPIAEAFF. The CDR3 region has the DNA TGTGCCAGCAGTTTATCACCGATCGCTGAAGCTTTCTTT.

The table lists this clonotype with many counts. The CDR3 is CASSGLQGPSTDTQYF. CDR3 DNA: TGTGCCAGCAGCGGACTACAGGGACCAAGCACAGATACGCAGTATTTT. The V gene is TRBV9, the J gene TRBJ2-3, with a tentative D call TRBD1 (6 bases). CDR1 is SGDLS, CDR2 YYNGEE, per germline. V shed 3 bases and J shed 0 bases, with 14 bases lying between them. The CDR3 is 16 residues long.

This CDR3 is CATRAERKRGNQETQYF. CDR3 nucleotide sequence: TGTGCCACCAGGGCGGAGCGTAAGCGGGGAAACCAAGAGACCCAGTACTTC. V is TRBV15 and J is TRBJ2-5; 7 bases are a match to TRBD2. Trimming removed 6 bases from V and 0 bases from J; junction bases left unmatched: 13. There are 17 residues in the CDR3. Germline V gives CDR1 LNHNV, CDR2 YYDKDF (reference sequence). Complete variable domain (other parts from reference TRBV15 and TRBJ2-5): DAMVIQNPRYQVTQFGKPVTLSCSQTLNHNVMYWYQQKSSQAPKLLFHYYDKDFNNEADTPDNFQSRRPNTSFCFLDIRSPGLGDTAMYLCATRAERKRGNQETQYFGPGTRLLVL.

The chain employs TRBV15 and TRBJ1-3; possible D gene TRBD1, 6 bases. The germline V gene has CDR1 LNHNV and CDR2 YYDKDF (reference sequence). The CDR3 has 17 residues. V was shortened by 0 bases and J by 0 bases, with 12 bases between the two germline ends. This CDR3 is CATSRDKQGLSGNTIYF. CDR3 DNA sequence: TGTGCCACCAGCAGAGATAAACAGGGACTCTCTGGAAACACCATATATTTT.

This clonotype showed up just a few times. V is TRBV7-2 and J is TRBJ1-1, with a weak D call TRBD1 (5 bases). CDR1 and CDR2 (germline): SGHTA, FQGNSA. V lost 3 bases to trimming and J lost 4 bases, with 12 bases between them. CDR3 length: 14 amino acids. As DNA, the CDR3 is TGTGCCAGCAGCTTGAACCGGGGCCTCACTGAAGCTTTCTTT. Amino acids: CASSLNRGLTEAFF.

This clonotype was picked up a small number of times. This sequence joins TRBV4-2 and TRBJ1-1; TRBD1 might be the D (6 bases). Trimming took 4 bases from V and 1 from J, leaving 13 bases between them. The CDR3 loop spans 15 amino acids. Looked up from germline, CDR1 is LGHNA and CDR2 is YNFKEQ. The CDR3 DNA follows: TGTGCCAGCAGCCCTACAAGGACAGCGAACACTGAAGCTTTCTTT. The encoded protein is CASSPTRTANTEAFF.

The chain links TRBV2 to TRBJ1-6; 7 bases align to TRBD1. The CDR3 consists of 15 residues. Looked up from germline, CDR1 is SNHLY and CDR2 is FYNNEI. The ends lost 6 bases at V and 9 bases at J; junction bases unmatched: 11. CDR3 nucleotides: TGTGCCAGCAGAGCCCTGAGACAGGGCGCTTCACCCCTCCACTTT. Translated: CASRALRQGASPLHF.

This chain connects TRBV6-2 or TRBV6-3 to TRBJ1-5; 9 nucleotides agree with TRBD1. V lost 6 bases and J lost 3; bases outside the gene matches: 6. Germline loops: CDR1 MNHEY, CDR2 SVGEGT. This CDR3 is 15 amino acids long. CDR3 residues: CASRARTGANQPQHF. In DNA form, the CDR3 reads TGTGCCAGCAGAGCCCGGACAGGGGCCAATCAGCCCCAGCATTTT.